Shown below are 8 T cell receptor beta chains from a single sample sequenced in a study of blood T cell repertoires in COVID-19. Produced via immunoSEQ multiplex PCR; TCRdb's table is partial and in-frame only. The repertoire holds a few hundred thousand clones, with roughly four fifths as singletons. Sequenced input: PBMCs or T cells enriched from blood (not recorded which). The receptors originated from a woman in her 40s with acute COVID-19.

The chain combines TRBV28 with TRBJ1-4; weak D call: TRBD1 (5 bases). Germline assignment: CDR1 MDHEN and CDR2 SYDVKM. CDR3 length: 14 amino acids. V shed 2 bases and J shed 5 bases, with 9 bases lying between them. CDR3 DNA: TGTGCCAGCAGTTTAGCAGGACAAAATGAAAAACTGTTTTTT. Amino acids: CASSLAGQNEKLFF.

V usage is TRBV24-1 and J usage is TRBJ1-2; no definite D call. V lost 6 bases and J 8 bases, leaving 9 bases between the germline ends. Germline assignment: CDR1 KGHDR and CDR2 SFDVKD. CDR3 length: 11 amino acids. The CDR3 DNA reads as TGTGCCACCAGTTCTCGGGTGGGCTACACCTTC. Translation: CATSSRVGYTF.

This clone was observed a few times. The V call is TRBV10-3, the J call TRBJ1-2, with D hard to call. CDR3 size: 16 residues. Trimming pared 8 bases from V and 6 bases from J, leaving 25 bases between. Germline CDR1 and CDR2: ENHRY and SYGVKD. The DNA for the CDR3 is TGTGCCATCCGTTCTGACCTCAGGTTCTCGACTAATGGCTACACCTTC. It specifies CAIRSDLRFSTNGYTF.

The CDR3 DNA reads as TGTGCCAGCAGCCCCCTACAGGGGAACTATGGCTACACCTTC. Amino acids: CASSPLQGNYGYTF. The J gene is TRBJ1-2, the V gene TRBV9; 7 bases map to TRBD1. The junction had 5 bases not matched to a gene; V was cut back by 4 bases and J by 2 bases. CDR1 SGDLS and CDR2 YYNGEE come from the germline V gene. This CDR3 region has 14 residues.

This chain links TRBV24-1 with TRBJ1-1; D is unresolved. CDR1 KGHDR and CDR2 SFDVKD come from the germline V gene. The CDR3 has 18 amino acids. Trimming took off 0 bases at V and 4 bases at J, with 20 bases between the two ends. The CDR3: CATSDLSRLTAGLTEAFF. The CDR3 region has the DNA TGTGCCACCAGTGATTTGTCAAGATTAACGGCGGGCCTCACTGAAGCTTTCTTT.

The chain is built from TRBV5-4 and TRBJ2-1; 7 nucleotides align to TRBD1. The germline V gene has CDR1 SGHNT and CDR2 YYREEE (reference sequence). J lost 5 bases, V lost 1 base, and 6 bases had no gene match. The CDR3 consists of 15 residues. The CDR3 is CASSLSRDRDNEQFF. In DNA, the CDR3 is TGTGCCAGCAGCTTGAGCCGGGACAGAGACAATGAGCAGTTCTTC.

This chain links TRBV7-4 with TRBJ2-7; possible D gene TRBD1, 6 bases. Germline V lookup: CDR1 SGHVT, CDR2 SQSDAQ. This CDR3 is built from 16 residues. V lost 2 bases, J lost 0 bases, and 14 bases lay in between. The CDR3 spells CASSLRLQGHSYEQYF. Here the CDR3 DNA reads TGTGCCAGCAGCTTAAGGTTACAGGGCCACTCCTACGAGCAGTACTTC.

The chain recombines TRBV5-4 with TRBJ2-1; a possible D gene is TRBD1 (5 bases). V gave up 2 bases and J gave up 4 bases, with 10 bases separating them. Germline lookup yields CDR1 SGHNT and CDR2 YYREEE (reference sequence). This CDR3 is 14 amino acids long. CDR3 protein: CASSLQERYNEQFF. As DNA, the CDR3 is TGTGCCAGCAGCTTACAGGAGAGATACAATGAGCAGTTCTTC.